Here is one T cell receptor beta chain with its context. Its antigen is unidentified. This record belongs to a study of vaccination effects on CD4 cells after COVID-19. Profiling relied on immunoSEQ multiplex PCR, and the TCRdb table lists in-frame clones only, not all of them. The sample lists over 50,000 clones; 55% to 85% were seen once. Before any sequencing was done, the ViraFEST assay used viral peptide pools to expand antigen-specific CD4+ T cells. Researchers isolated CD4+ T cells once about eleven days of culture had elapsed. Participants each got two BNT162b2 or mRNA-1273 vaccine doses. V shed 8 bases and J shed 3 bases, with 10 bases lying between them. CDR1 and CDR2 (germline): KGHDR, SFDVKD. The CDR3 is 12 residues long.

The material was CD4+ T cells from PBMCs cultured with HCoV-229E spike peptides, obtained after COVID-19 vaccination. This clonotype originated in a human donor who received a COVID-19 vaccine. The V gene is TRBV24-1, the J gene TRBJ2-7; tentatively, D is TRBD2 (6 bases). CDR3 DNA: TGTGCCACCACCGGAGGGAGCTACGAGCAGTACGTC. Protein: CATTGGSYEQYV.